The rows below give T cell receptor beta chains drawn from one sample of a study of control samples from healthy donors and cancer patients. Libraries were prepared by immunoSEQ multiplex PCR; TCRdb keeps only in-frame clonotypes and omits some of them. This sample has 350,000 to 450,000 clones; 80% to 95% occur once, and the top ten carry more than 6%. Sequencing was carried out using PBMCs. These receptors all come from a man aged 40-55 years with head and neck cancer. Each CDR3 is given with its conserved first and last residue. D genes are given only for firm matches. Clone sizes are given selectively: once, few, many, or a class where the clone is expanded.

TRBD1,-,TRBV7-2,TRBJ1-4,TGTGCCAGCAGCTTAGCGACAGGGAGGACTGAAAAACTGTTTTTT,CASSLATGRTEKLFF
-,-,TRBV3-1/TRBV3-2,TRBJ1-3,TGTGCCAGCAGCCAACTGACAGGCCCCTCTGGAAACACCATATATTTT,CASSQLTGPSGNTIYF
TRBD1,-,TRBV7-9,TRBJ2-7,TGTGCCAGCAGCCCGACAGGGGGAATAAACGAGCAGTACTTC,CASSPTGGINEQYF
-,-,TRBV30,TRBJ1-1,TGTGCCTGGAGTATTACAGGGACTGAAGCTTTCTTT,CAWSITGTEAFF
-,-,TRBV19,TRBJ2-1,TGTGCCAGTAGTATAGTGGTTGAGGAGCAGTTCTTC,CASSIVVEEQFF
-,-,TRBV28,TRBJ1-4,TGTGCCAGCAGGAGACAGTTCGGCGCTGAAAAACTGTTTTTT,CASRRQFGAEKLFF
-,-,TRBV4-3,TRBJ2-6,TGCGCCAGCAGCCAGAACTACCCAGAAACTGGGGCCAACGTCCTGACTTTC,CASSQNYPETGANVLTF
-,-,TRBV28,TRBJ1-5,TGTGCCAGCAGTTTAAAAAGGGACAATAGACAGCCCCAGCATTTT,CASSLKRDNRQPQHF
-,-,TRBV15,TRBJ1-2,TGTGCCACCAGCAGAGAAAGGGGATTGGATGGCTACACCTTC,CATSRERGLDGYTF
-,-,TRBV27,TRBJ2-7,TGTGCCAGCAGTTTATCGTCCCAGGTCTCCTACGAGCAGTACTTC,CASSLSSQVSYEQYF
-,-,TRBV27,TRBJ2-3,TGTGCCAGCAGCCCAGAGCTGGTCAGACGCACAGATACGCAGTATTTT,CASSPELVRRTDTQYF
-,-,TRBV20-1,TRBJ2-1,TGCAGTGCTAGTGTCTCTAAAGGGAATGAGCAGTTCTTC,CSASVSKGNEQFF
-,-,TRBV6-5,TRBJ1-2,TGTGCCAGCAGACGACAGGCAGGCTATGGCTACACCTTC,CASRRQAGYGYTF
TRBD1,-,TRBV7-9,TRBJ2-5,TGTGCCAGCAGCTTTACGACAGGGGCGAGGGAGACCCAGTACTTC,CASSFTTGARETQYF
TRBD1,once,TRBV28,TRBJ2-7,TGTGCCAGCAGCTCAAGCTGGACAGGGATCACCTACGAGCAGTACTTC,CASSSSWTGITYEQYF
-,-,TRBV3-1/TRBV3-2,TRBJ2-2,TGTGCCAGCAGCGTTAATCAGGGTTCCGGGGAGCTGTTTTTT,CASSVNQGSGELFF
TRBD2,-,TRBV7-2,TRBJ2-1,TGTGCCAGCAGCCCTCTATATGGCGGGGGGGCTAGGGAGCAGTTCTTC,CASSPLYGGGAREQFF
TRBD2,-,TRBV5-4,TRBJ2-7,TGTGCCAGCAGCCCCCGGACTAGCGGTAGCGAGCAGTACTTC,CASSPRTSGSEQYF
TRBD2,-,TRBV5-1,TRBJ2-5,TGCGCCAGCCAACTCTGGGGACTACCCCAAGAGACCCAGTACTTC,CASQLWGLPQETQYF
-,-,TRBV28,TRBJ2-2,TGTGCCAGCAGTTCTCGGGGAGGCTCGAACACCGGGGAGCTGTTTTTT,CASSSRGGSNTGELFF
-,-,TRBV9,TRBJ1-5,TGTGCCAGCAGCGTAGATGGGGGCACACAGCCCCAGCATTTT,CASSVDGGTQPQHF
-,-,TRBV9,TRBJ2-7,TGTGCCAGCAGCCCTCACCGGGACACTTTAGAGCAGTACTTC,CASSPHRDTLEQYF
TRBD1,-,TRBV2,TRBJ1-2,TGTGCCAGCAGTTTGAACCGGGACAGGGTCGGCTACACCTTC,CASSLNRDRVGYTF
-,-,TRBV4-3,TRBJ1-2,TGCGCCAGCAGCCAAGATGCTATCTATGGCTACACCTTC,CASSQDAIYGYTF